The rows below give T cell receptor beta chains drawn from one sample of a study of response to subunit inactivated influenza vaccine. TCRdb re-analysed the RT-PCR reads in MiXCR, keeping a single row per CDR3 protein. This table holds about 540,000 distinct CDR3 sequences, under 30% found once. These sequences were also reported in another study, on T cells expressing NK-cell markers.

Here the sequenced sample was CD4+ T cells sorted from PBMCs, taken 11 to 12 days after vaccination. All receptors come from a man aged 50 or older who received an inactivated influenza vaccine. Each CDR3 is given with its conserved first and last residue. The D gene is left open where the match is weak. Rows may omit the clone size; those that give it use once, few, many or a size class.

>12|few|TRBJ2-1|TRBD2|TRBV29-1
CSVGLAGVEQFF
TGCAGCGTGGGACTAGCGGGAGTGGAGCAGTTCTTC
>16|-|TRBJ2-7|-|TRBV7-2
CASSLAVINGNYEQYF
TGTGCCAGCAGCTTAGCGGTTATAAATGGGAACTACGAGCAGTACTTC
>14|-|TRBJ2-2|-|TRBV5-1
CASKDSLPSGELFF
TGCGCCAGCAAAGACTCTCTGCCCTCCGGGGAGCTGTTTTTT
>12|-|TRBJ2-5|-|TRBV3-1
CASGGALETQYF
TGTGCCAGCGGGGGGGCGCTAGAGACCCAGTACTTC
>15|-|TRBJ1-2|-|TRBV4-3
CASSQDGRGIYGYTF
TGCGCCAGCAGCCAAGATGGGAGGGGAATCTATGGCTACACCTTC
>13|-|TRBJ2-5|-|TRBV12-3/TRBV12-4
CASSSWGQETQYF
TGTGCCAGCAGTTCGTGGGGCCAAGAGACCCAGTACTTC
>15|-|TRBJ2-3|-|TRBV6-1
CASSHMRGVSDTQYF
TGTGCCAGCAGCCATATGAGGGGGGTTTCAGATACGCAGTATTTT
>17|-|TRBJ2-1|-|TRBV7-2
CASSLRTLRGVFSEQFF
TGTGCCAGCAGCTTAAGGACCCTGAGGGGGGTGTTTAGTGAGCAGTTCTTC
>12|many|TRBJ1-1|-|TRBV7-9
CASSFEGTEAFF
TGTGCCAGCAGCTTCGAGGGAACTGAAGCTTTCTTT
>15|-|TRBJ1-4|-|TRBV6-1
CASRPGQLPNEKLFF
TGTGCCAGCAGACCAGGACAGTTACCGAATGAAAAACTGTTTTTT
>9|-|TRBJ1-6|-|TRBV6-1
CASKEPLHF
TGTGCCAGCAAGGAACCCCTCCACTTT
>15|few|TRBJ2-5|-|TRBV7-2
CASSSTRGLQETQYF
TGTGCCAGCAGCTCCACCCGGGGACTCCAAGAGACCCAGTACTTC
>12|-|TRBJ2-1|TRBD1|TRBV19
CASSIGTGEQFF
TGTGCCAGTAGTATCGGGACAGGTGAGCAGTTCTTC
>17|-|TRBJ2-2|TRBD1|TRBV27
CASSLNRQGAWGGELFF
TGTGCCAGCAGTTTAAATAGACAGGGGGCGTGGGGCGGGGAGCTGTTTTTT
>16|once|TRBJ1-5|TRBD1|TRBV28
CASRTPGGAATGPQHF
TGTGCCAGCAGGACTCCAGGGGGGGCGGCGACAGGGCCCCAGCATTTT
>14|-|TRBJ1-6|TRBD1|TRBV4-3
CASSQTGGKSPLHF
TGCGCCAGCAGCCAAACAGGGGGCAAGTCACCCCTCCACTTT
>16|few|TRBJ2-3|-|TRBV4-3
CASSQEPGGRTDTQYF
TGCGCCAGCAGCCAAGAGCCGGGGGGCAGAACAGATACGCAGTATTTT
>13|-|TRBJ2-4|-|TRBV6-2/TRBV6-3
CASSAQPRNIQYF
TGTGCCAGCAGTGCCCAGCCTAGAAACATTCAGTACTTC
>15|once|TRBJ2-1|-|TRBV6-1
CAISIKGGSYNEQFF
TGTGCCATCAGTATAAAAGGGGGGTCCTACAATGAGCAGTTCTTC
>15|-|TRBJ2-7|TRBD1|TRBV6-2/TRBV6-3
CASRPHGTETYEQYF
TGTGCCAGCAGACCACACGGGACAGAGACCTACGAGCAGTACTTC
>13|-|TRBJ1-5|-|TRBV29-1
CSVEQYSNQPQHF
TGCAGCGTTGAGCAGTATAGCAATCAGCCCCAGCATTTT
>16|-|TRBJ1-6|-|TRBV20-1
CSARIARGLDNSPLHF
TGCAGTGCTAGGATTGCCCGGGGGCTGGATAATTCACCCCTCCACTTT
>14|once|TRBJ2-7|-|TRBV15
CATSREAGNYEQYF
TGTGCCACCAGCAGAGAAGCAGGGAACTACGAGCAGTACTTC
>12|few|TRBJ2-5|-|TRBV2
CASRDYQETQYF
TGTGCCAGCAGGGACTACCAAGAGACCCAGTACTTC
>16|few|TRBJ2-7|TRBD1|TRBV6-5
CASSNRQGISSYEQYF
TGTGCCAGCAGTAACAGACAGGGGATTAGCTCCTACGAGCAGTACTTC
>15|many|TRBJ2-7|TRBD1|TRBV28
CASSLSRTGFREQYF
TGTGCCAGCAGTCTTTCCCGGACAGGGTTTCGCGAGCAGTACTTC
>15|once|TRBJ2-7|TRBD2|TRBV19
CASSWRVAGTYEQYF
TGTGCCAGTAGCTGGAGAGTAGCGGGAACTTACGAGCAGTACTTC
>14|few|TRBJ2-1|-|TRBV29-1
CSVRVGTAYNEQFF
TGCAGCGTGCGGGTGGGTACGGCCTACAATGAGCAGTTCTTC
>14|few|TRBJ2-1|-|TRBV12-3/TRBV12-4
CASSPAGAYNEQFF
TGTGCCAGCAGTCCCGCCGGGGCCTACAATGAGCAGTTCTTC
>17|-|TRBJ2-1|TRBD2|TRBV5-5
CASSLRVGGAVIYEQFF
TGTGCCAGCAGCTTGAGGGTCGGGGGGGCTGTTATATATGAGCAGTTCTTC